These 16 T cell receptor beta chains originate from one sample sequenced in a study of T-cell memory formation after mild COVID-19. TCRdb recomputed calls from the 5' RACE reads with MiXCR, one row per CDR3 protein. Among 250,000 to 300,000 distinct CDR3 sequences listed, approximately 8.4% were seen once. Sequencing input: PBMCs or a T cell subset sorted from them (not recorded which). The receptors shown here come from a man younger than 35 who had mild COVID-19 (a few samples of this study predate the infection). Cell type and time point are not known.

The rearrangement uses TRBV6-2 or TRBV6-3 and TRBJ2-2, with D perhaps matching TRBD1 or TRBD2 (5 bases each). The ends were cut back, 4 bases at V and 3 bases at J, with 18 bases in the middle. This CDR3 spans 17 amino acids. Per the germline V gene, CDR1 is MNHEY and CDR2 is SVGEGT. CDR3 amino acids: CASSLSFVPGHTGELFF. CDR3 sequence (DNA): TGTGCCAGCAGTTTATCCTTTGTGCCGGGGCACACCGGGGAGCTGTTTTTT.

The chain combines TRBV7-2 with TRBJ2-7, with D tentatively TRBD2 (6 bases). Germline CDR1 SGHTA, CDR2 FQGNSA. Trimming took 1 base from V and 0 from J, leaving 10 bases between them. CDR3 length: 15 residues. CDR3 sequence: CASSLVEGGSYEQYF. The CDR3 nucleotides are TGTGCCAGCAGCTTAGTGGAGGGCGGCTCCTACGAGCAGTACTTC.

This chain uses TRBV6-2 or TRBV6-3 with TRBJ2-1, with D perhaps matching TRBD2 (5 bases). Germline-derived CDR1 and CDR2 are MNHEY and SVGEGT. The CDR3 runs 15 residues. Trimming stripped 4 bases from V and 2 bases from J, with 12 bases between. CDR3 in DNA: TGTGCCAGCAGTTCCGAGCGGACCGCCTACAATGAGCAGTTCTTC. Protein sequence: CASSSERTAYNEQFF.

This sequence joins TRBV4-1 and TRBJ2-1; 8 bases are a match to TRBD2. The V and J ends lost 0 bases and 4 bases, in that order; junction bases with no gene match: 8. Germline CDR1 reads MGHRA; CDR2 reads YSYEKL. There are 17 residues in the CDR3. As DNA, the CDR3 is TGCGCCAGCAGCCAAGATCCCGGGACTAGTTTATACAATGAGCAGTTCTTC. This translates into CASSQDPGTSLYNEQFF.

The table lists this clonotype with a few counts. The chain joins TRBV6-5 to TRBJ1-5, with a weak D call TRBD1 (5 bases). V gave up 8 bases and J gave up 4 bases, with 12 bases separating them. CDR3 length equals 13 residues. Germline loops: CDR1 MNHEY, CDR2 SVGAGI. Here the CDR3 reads CASSGRANQPQHF. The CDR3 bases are TGTGCCAGCTCGGGACGGGCTAATCAGCCCCAGCATTTT.

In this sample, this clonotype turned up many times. CDR3 region: CAPANPEEDTQYF. CDR3 bases: TGTGCCCCCGCGAATCCCGAGGAAGATACGCAGTATTTT. The genes are TRBV27 and TRBJ2-3, with D unresolved. The CDR3 totals 13 residues. Per the germline V gene, CDR1 is MNHEY and CDR2 is SMNVEV (reference sequence). Trimming pared 11 bases from V and 5 bases from J, leaving 17 bases between.

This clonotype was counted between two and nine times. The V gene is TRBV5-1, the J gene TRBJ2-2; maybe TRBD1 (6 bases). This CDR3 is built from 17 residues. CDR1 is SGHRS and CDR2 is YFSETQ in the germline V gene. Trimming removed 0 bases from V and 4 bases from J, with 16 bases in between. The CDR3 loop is CASSLAPGLGGTGELFF. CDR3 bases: TGCGCCAGCAGCTTGGCCCCGGGATTAGGGGGCACCGGGGAGCTGTTTTTT. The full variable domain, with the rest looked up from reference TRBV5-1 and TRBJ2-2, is KAGVTQTPRYLIKTRGQQVTLSCSPISGHRSVSWYQQTPGQGLQFLFEYFSETQRNKGNFPGRFSGRQFSNSRSEMNVSTLELGDSALYLCASSLAPGLGGTGELFFGEGSRLTVL.

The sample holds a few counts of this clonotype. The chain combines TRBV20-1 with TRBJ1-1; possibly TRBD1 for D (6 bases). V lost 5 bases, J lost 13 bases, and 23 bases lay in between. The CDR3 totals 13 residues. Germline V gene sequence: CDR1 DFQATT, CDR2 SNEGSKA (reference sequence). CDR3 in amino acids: CSARGGLVQGGFF. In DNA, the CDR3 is TGCAGTGCTCGAGGGGGTCTAGTACAGGGTGGTTTCTTT.

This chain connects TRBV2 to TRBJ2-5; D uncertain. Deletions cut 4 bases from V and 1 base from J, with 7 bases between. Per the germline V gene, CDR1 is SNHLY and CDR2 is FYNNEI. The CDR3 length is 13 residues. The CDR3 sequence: CASSGSGQETQYF. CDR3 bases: TGTGCCAGCAGTGGGAGTGGCCAAGAGACCCAGTACTTC.

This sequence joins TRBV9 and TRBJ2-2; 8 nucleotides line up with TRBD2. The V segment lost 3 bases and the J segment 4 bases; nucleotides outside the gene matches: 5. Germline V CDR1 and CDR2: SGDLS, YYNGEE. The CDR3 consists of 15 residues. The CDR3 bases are TGTGCCAGCAGCGGAGCGGGAGTTAGCACCGGGGAGCTGTTTTTT. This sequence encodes CASSGAGVSTGELFF.

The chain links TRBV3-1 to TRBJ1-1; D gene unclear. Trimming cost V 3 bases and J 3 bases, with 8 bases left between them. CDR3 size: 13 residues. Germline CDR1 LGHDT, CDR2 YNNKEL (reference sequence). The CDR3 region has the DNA TGTGCCAGCAGCCAGGGATTCGACACTGAAGCTTTCTTT. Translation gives CASSQGFDTEAFF.

CDR3 DNA: TGTGCCAGCAGCTTAGTCGGGACTAGCGGCAATGAGCAGTTCTTC. This sequence encodes CASSLVGTSGNEQFF. This chain joins TRBV7-3 and TRBJ2-1, with TRBD2 matching 11 bases. Germline CDR1 and CDR2: SGHTA and FQGTGA. CDR3 length: 15 residues. Losses at the gene ends were 2 bases for V and 6 bases for J; bases not matched to a gene: 3.

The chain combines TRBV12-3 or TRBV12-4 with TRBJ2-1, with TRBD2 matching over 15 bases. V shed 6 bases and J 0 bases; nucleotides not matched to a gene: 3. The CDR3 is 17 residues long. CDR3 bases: TGTGCCAGCAGGTGGACTAGCGGGGGGGCCTCCTACAATGAGCAGTTCTTC. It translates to CASRWTSGGASYNEQFF.

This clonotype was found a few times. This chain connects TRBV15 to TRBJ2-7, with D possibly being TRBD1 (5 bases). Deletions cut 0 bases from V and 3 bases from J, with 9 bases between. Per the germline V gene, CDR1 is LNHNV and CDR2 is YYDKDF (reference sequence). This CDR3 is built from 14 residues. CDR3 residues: CATSRDDSFYEQYF. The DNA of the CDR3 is TGTGCCACCAGCAGAGACGACAGCTTCTACGAGCAGTACTTC.

DNA for the CDR3: TGCAGTGCTAGATTTCCGAGCTCTGGAAACACCATATATTTT. It encodes CSARFPSSGNTIYF. J is TRBJ1-3 and V is TRBV20-1; D remains ambiguous. V lost 2 bases, J lost 0 bases, and 8 bases lay in between. CDR3 length: 14 amino acids. Germline assignment: CDR1 DFQATT and CDR2 SNEGSKA (reference sequence).

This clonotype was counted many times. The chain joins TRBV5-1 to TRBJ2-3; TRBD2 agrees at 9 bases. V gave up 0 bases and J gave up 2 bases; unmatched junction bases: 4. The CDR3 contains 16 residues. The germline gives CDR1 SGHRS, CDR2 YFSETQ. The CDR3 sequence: CASSLGLAGSTDTQYF. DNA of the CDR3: TGCGCCAGCAGCTTGGGGCTAGCGGGATCCACAGATACGCAGTATTTT.